The table lists the clone carrying this T cell receptor beta chain with a few counts. Hyperthyroidism had been newly diagnosed in patients aged 18 to 65, and its duration was under 2 months. The CDR3 totals 15 residues. V lost 4 bases to trimming and J lost 2 bases, with 12 bases between them. Germline-derived CDR1 and CDR2 are SGHKS and YYEKEE (reference sequence). RNA transcripts served as the template for amplifying TCR beta CDR3 regions. HTBI primers were the set used in a first-round RT-PCR of the TCR CDR3. Using its own MiXCR run on the multiplex PCR reads, TCRdb lists one record per CDR3 protein. The sample lists around 520,000 distinct CDR3 sequences, over 13% seen once, with less than 20% in the top ten. The data stem from a study of T cells in Graves' hyperthyroidism and ophthalmopathy.

The TCR sequence derives from a woman between 18 and 29 years old with Graves' hyperthyroidism. Sequencing was done on a sample of blood. V and J are TRBV5-5 and TRBJ2-2, with D perhaps TRBD1 (6 bases). CDR3 coding DNA: TGTGCCAGCAGCCGCAGGACAGTTAACACCGGGGAGCTGTTTTTT. Amino acids: CASSRRTVNTGELFF.